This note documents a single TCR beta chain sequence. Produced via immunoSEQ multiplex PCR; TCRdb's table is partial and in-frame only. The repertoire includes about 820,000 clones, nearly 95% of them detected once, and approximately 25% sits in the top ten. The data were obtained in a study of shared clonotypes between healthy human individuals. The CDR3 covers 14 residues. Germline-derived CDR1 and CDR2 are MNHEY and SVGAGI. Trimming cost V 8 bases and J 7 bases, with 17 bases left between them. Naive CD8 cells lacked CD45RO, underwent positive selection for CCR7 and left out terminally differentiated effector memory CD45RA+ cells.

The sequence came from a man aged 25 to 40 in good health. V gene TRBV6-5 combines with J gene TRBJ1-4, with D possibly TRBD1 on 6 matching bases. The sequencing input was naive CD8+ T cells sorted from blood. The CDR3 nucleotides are TGTGCCAGCCCCAAGGGGGGGTGGTTTGAAAAACTGTTTTTT. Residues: CASPKGGWFEKLFF.